This is a list of T cell receptor beta chains from one sample in a study of OX40 agonist ivuxolimab in advanced cancers. Only in-frame clones appear in the TCRdb table, and some are missing; sequencing was by immunoSEQ multiplex PCR. This sample carries more than 30,000 clones, about 92% of them seen once, and the ten largest clones take 0.9% to 0.95%. This specimen was CD4+ or CD8+ T cells sorted from blood, taken in a trial of the OX40 agonist ivuxolimab. The source is an adult with an advanced solid tumor such as melanoma, head and neck, liver or kidney cancer. Both conserved end residues are part of each CDR3.

>TRBV10-2
CASSVPGQETQYF
>TRBV28
CASSLRQGYQPQHF
>TRBV4-3
CASSQDRSADYGYTF
>TRBV5-1
CASSPQRGDGYTF
>TRBV28
CASSLSAGARVNEQFF
>TRBV28
CASRRITGELFF
>TRBV4-3
CASSHQQGDTQYF
>TRBV29-1
CSGDSSGYTF
>TRBV6-1
CASSEAQQGRETQYF
>TRBV2
CAGRAGAGVEETQYF
>TRBV27
CASSLRGAGAEAFF
>TRBV7-6
CASSATGMSSYNEQFF
>TRBV5-6
CASSVPGQGEEKLFF
>TRBV27
CASGRGWNTEAFF
>TRBV28
CASSFPTRTSGTNIQYF
>TRBV19
CASTPTGSQETQYF
>TRBV11-2
CASSLDLGPDTQYF
>TRBV5-6
CASSLGGAQETQYF
>TRBV2
CASSEDIWYEQYF
>TRBV5-6
CASSLERDRGRNQPQHF
>TRBV5-1
CASSVGGQAGELFF
>TRBV15
CATSRDSGGARTNEKLFF
>TRBV7-8
CASSRDPSGRETQYF